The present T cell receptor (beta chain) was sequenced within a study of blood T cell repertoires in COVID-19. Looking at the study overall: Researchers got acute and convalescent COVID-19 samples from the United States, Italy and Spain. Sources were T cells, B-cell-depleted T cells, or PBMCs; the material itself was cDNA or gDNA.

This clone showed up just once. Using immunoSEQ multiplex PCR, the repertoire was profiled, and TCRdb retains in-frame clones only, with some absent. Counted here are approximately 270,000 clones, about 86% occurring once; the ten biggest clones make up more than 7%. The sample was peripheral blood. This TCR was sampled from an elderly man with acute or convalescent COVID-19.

The CDR3 DNA follows: TGCAGCGCGTCGACGGGAAGTAATGAAAAACTGTTTTTT. Translated: CSASTGSNEKLFF. This sequence joins TRBV29-1 and TRBJ1-4; D gene uncertain. The CDR3 is 13 residues long. The ends were cut back, 7 bases at V and 4 bases at J, with 13 bases in the middle. The V gene's germline CDR1 is SQVTM and CDR2 ANQGSEA.